The clone carrying this T cell receptor beta chain was picked up one time. Its antigen is currently unknown. 60 Vbeta and 13 Jbeta primers were used in PCR. The repertoire was sequenced with immunoSEQ multiplex PCR; TCRdb's copy has only in-frame clones and lacks some. The table shows some 130,000 clones, with around 80% occurring only once. These data are taken from a study of cytomegalovirus exposure and HLA in healthy donors. The wider study: In an early release, HLA-typed donors contributed some 88 million unique TCR sequences. Findings and limits, study-wide: Analyses of presence/absence relied on an assumption of roughly uniform sequencing depth across donors. Most subjects' HLA-A and HLA-B alleles were reportedly predicted from TCR beta sequences.

The CDR3 length is 13 residues. V was cut by 5 bases and J by 8 bases, with 14 bases left in between. Germline CDR1 and CDR2: SGHVS and FNYEAQ. This sequence was found in a woman between 40 and 55 years old in good health and CMV-seronegative. The sequenced material came from PBMCs. The chain carries TRBV7-6 and TRBJ2-3, with a possible D match to TRBD2 (6 bases). The CDR3 region is CASSPWGEFTQYF. CDR3 DNA sequence: TGTGCCAGCAGCCCCTGGGGGGAATTTACGCAGTATTTT.